This is a list of T cell receptor beta chains from one sample in a study of blood T cell repertoires in COVID-19. Here immunoSEQ multiplex PCR was the method, and the copy in TCRdb shows in-frame clones only, minus some. The sample has some 180,000 clones; 82% are singletons. The sequencing sample was made of peripheral blood. The receptor source for this set is a woman aged 60 to 75 with COVID-19, enrolled during active disease. CDR3s include the opening cysteine and the closing phenylalanine or tryptophan. Fields, in order: D gene, V gene, clone size, J gene, CDR3 DNA, CDR3 protein. The D gene is left open where the match is weak. A row's size may be missing; if present it is once, few, many or a size class.

D: NA; V: TRBV19; size: NA; J: TRBJ2-4; DNA: TGTGCCAGGACGCCCCCAGGAATAGCCAAAAACATTCAGTACTTC; CDR3: CARTPPGIAKNIQYF
D: TRBD1; V: TRBV5-1; size: NA; J: TRBJ1-1; DNA: TGCGCCAGCAGCCCCCGGACAGGGGGCGCGGGCACTGAAGCTTTCTTT; CDR3: CASSPRTGGAGTEAFF
D: TRBD2; V: TRBV28; size: few; J: TRBJ2-1; DNA: TGTGCCAGCAGTTTACGTAGCGGGAACCGGGTCAATGAGCAGTTCTTC; CDR3: CASSLRSGNRVNEQFF
D: TRBD2; V: TRBV28; size: NA; J: TRBJ2-3; DNA: TGTGCCAGCAGTTTAGCGGGGCTAGCGGGTACCCTTGTAACGTTACATACGCAGTATTTT; CDR3: CASSLAGLAGTLVTLHTQYF
D: TRBD2; V: TRBV3-1/TRBV3-2; size: NA; J: TRBJ2-1; DNA: TGTGCCAGCAGCCAAAAGAGCGGGGGCTACAATGAGCAGTTCTTC; CDR3: CASSQKSGGYNEQFF
D: NA; V: TRBV5-1; size: NA; J: TRBJ1-3; DNA: TGCGCCAGCAGCTCCCCAGGGGTCTCTGGAAACACCATATATTTT; CDR3: CASSSPGVSGNTIYF
D: TRBD1; V: TRBV7-9; size: NA; J: TRBJ1-5; DNA: TGTGCCAGCAGCCGACAGGGGGATAGCAATCAGCCCCAGCATTTT; CDR3: CASSRQGDSNQPQHF
D: TRBD1; V: TRBV5-4; size: NA; J: TRBJ2-7; DNA: TGTGCCAGCAGCGGAGACAGGGACTACGAGCAGTACTTC; CDR3: CASSGDRDYEQYF
D: NA; V: TRBV28; size: once; J: TRBJ1-2; DNA: TGTGCCGTAAAGGACAAGCTCTATGGCTACACCTTC; CDR3: CAVKDKLYGYTF
D: TRBD2; V: TRBV5-4; size: NA; J: TRBJ2-5; DNA: TGTGCCAGCAGCTTGCAGGGGGGGACTAGCGGAGAAGAGACCCAGTACTTC; CDR3: CASSLQGGTSGEETQYF
D: NA; V: TRBV5-4; size: NA; J: TRBJ2-3; DNA: TGTGCCAGCAGCTTACGGACCTCCCAGGGGAAAGATACGCAGTATTTT; CDR3: CASSLRTSQGKDTQYF
D: TRBD2; V: TRBV11-3; size: once; J: TRBJ2-5; DNA: TGTGCCAGCAGCGCGGGGGGGGCACCGGGGGAGACCCAGTACTTC; CDR3: CASSAGGAPGETQYF
D: NA; V: TRBV25-1; size: NA; J: TRBJ1-1; DNA: TGTGCCAGCAGTGGGTTGGGACATATTGAAGCTTTCTTT; CDR3: CASSGLGHIEAFF
D: NA; V: TRBV28; size: NA; J: TRBJ1-5; DNA: TGTGCCAGCAGTTTTGGCGGTCCCCAGCATTTT; CDR3: CASSFGGPQHF
D: TRBD1; V: TRBV19; size: NA; J: TRBJ2-6; DNA: TGTGCCAGTAGTCCCCGGGACAGGGGGATTGCTGGGGCCAACGTCCTGACTTTC; CDR3: CASSPRDRGIAGANVLTF
D: TRBD1; V: TRBV7-9; size: NA; J: TRBJ2-7; DNA: TGTGCCAGCAGCATACAGGGGTACGAGCAGTACTTC; CDR3: CASSIQGYEQYF
D: NA; V: TRBV9; size: NA; J: TRBJ2-3; DNA: TGTGCCAGCAGCGTAGGCGGGGCGGCTAGCACAGATACGCAGTATTTT; CDR3: CASSVGGAASTDTQYF
D: TRBD2; V: TRBV6-6; size: once; J: TRBJ2-2; DNA: TGTGCCAGCAGTCGACTAGCGGGTAACACCGGGGAGCTGTTTTTT; CDR3: CASSRLAGNTGELFF
D: NA; V: TRBV9; size: NA; J: TRBJ2-5; DNA: TGTGCCAGCGGGCCGGGACTTGCACAAGAGACCCAGTACTTC; CDR3: CASGPGLAQETQYF
D: TRBD2; V: TRBV6-4; size: few; J: TRBJ2-1; DNA: TGTGCCAGCAGTGCTAGCGGGGGGGCCAATGAGCAGTTCTTC; CDR3: CASSASGGANEQFF
D: TRBD1; V: TRBV20-1; size: few; J: TRBJ2-3; DNA: TGCAGTGCTAGTGACAGGGGGGCCACAGATACGCAGTATTTT; CDR3: CSASDRGATDTQYF
D: NA; V: TRBV28; size: NA; J: TRBJ1-2; DNA: TGTGCCAGCAGTGTGCAGGGTAAGGGTGGCTACACCTTC; CDR3: CASSVQGKGGYTF
D: TRBD1; V: TRBV6-5; size: NA; J: TRBJ1-2; DNA: TGTGCCAGCAGCTCTGGGACAGGCAATGGCTACACCTTC; CDR3: CASSSGTGNGYTF
D: NA; V: TRBV27; size: NA; J: TRBJ2-2; DNA: TGTGCCAGCAGTTTATCTCCGACCAGGGGCCGCGGGGAGCTGTTTTTT; CDR3: CASSLSPTRGRGELFF
D: NA; V: TRBV20-1; size: NA; J: TRBJ2-5; DNA: TGCAGTGCTCAGTCGGGGGAGACCCAGTACTTC; CDR3: CSAQSGETQYF
D: TRBD2; V: TRBV3-1/TRBV3-2; size: NA; J: TRBJ2-6; DNA: TGTGCCAGCAGCGCTAGCGGCTCTGGGGCCAACGTCCTGACTTTC; CDR3: CASSASGSGANVLTF
D: TRBD2; V: TRBV6-5; size: NA; J: TRBJ2-7; DNA: TGTGCCAGCAGTTGGCGACTAGCGGGAGGGACCTACGAGCAGTACTTC; CDR3: CASSWRLAGGTYEQYF
D: NA; V: TRBV7-9; size: few; J: TRBJ1-5; DNA: TGTGCCAGCAGCCCAGGGGTCGGTAGCAATCAGCCCCAGCATTTT; CDR3: CASSPGVGSNQPQHF
D: NA; V: TRBV19; size: NA; J: TRBJ1-5; DNA: TGTGCCAGTAGTACGAGTGCTGACTTTCGCAATCAGCCCCAGCATTTT; CDR3: CASSTSADFRNQPQHF
D: NA; V: TRBV30; size: NA; J: TRBJ1-6; DNA: TGTGCCCTCAGGTCGGCAGGGAATGATTCACCCCTCCACTTT; CDR3: CALRSAGNDSPLHF